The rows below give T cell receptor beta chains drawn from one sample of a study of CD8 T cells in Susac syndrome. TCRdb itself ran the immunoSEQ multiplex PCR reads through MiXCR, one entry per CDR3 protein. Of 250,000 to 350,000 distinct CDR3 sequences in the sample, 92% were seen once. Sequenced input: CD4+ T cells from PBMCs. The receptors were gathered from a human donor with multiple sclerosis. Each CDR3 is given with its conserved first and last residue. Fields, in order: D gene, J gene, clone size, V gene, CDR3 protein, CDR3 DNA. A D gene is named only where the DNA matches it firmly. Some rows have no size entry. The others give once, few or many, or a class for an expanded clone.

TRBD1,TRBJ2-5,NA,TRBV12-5,CASGFARGRSETQYF,TGTGCTAGTGGTTTTGCCAGGGGGCGTTCAGAGACCCAGTACTTC
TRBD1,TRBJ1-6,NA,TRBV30,CAWTHQSGTGGNSPLHF,TGTGCCTGGACCCATCAATCGGGGACAGGCGGTAATTCACCCCTCCACTTT
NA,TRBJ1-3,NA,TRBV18,CASSPQGSGNTIYF,TGTGCCAGTAGTCCACAGGGCTCTGGAAACACCATATATTTT
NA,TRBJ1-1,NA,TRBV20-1,CSASGDGGTEAFF,TGCAGTGCTAGCGGGGACGGCGGGACTGAAGCTTTCTTT
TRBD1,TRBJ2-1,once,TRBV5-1,CASSFGQGGDNEQFF,TGCGCCAGCAGCTTCGGACAGGGGGGCGACAATGAGCAGTTCTTC
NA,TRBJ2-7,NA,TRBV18,CASSPPVGSPYEQYF,TGTGCCAGCTCACCACCGGTCGGGAGTCCCTACGAGCAGTACTTC
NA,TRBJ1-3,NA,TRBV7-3,CASSVTGGRNTIYF,TGTGCCAGCAGCGTCACCGGGGGCCGAAACACCATATATTTT
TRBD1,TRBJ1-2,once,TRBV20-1,CSARDSGTGGGYGYTF,TGCAGTGCTAGAGATTCCGGGACAGGGGGCGGCTATGGCTACACCTTC
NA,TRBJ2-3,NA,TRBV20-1,CSAAPGLPDTQYF,TGCAGTGCTGCCCCGGGACTCCCAGATACGCAGTATTTT
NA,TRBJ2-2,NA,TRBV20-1,CSARGITGELFF,TGCAGTGCTAGAGGGATCACCGGGGAGCTGTTTTTT
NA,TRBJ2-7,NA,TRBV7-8,CASSYRDGSYEQYF,TGTGCCAGCAGCTACCGGGACGGCTCCTACGAGCAGTACTTC
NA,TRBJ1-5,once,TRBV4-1,CASSQGLARGINQPQHF,TGCGCCAGCAGCCAAGGACTTGCAAGGGGGATCAATCAGCCCCAGCATTTT
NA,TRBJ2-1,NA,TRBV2,CASGQNSYNEQFF,TGTGCCAGCGGACAGAACTCCTACAATGAGCAGTTCTTC
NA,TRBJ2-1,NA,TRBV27,CASSLLSAVDTEQFF,TGTGCCAGCAGTTTACTATCTGCAGTAGATACTGAGCAGTTCTTC
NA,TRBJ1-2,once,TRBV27,CASSFKANYGYTF,TGTGCCAGCAGTTTCAAAGCTAACTATGGCTACACCTTC
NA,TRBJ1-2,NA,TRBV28,CASSLWQARGYTF,TGTGCCAGCAGTTTGTGGCAAGCGCGTGGCTACACCTTC
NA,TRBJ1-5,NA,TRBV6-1,CASSEFQPQHF,TGTGCCAGCAGTGAATTTCAGCCCCAGCATTTT
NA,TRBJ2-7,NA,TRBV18,CASSRERDSHSYEQYF,TGTGCCAGCTCACGAGAGCGGGACAGTCACTCCTACGAGCAGTACTTC
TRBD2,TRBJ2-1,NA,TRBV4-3,CASRRTSGSYNEQFF,TGCGCCAGCAGACGGACTAGCGGGAGTTACAATGAGCAGTTCTTC
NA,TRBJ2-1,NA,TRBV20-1,CSARDLKRLEQFF,TGCAGTGCTAGAGATCTGAAGCGGCTCGAGCAGTTCTTC
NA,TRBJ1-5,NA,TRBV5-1,CASSLGGENQPQHF,TGCGCCAGCAGTTTGGGGGGGGAAAATCAGCCCCAGCATTTT
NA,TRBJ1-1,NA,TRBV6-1,CATHLSWNTEAFF,TGTGCCACTCACCTAAGTTGGAACACTGAAGCTTTCTTT
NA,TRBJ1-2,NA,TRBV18,CASSPETADGYTF,TGTGCCAGCTCACCGGAGACAGCAGATGGCTACACCTTC
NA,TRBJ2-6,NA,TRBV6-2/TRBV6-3,CASSDLGTGANVLTF,TGTGCCAGCAGTGACCTAGGTACTGGGGCCAACGTCCTGACTTTC
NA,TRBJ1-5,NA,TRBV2,CASSEADPFRLNQPQHF,TGTGCCAGCAGTGAAGCTGACCCGTTCAGGCTCAATCAGCCCCAGCATTTT
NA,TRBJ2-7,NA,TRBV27,CASSLYPSNYEQYF,TGTGCCAGCAGTTTATACCCTAGCAACTACGAGCAGTACTTC
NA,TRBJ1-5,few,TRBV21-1,CASGDSNQPQHF,TGTGCCAGCGGAGATAGCAATCAGCCCCAGCATTTT
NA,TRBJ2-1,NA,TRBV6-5,CASRKPGSRNEQFF,TGTGCCAGCAGAAAGCCGGGTTCTAGGAATGAGCAGTTCTTC
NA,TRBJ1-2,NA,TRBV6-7,CASSYPRGVYGYTF,TGTGCCAGCAGTTACCCACGGGGAGTTTATGGCTACACCTTC
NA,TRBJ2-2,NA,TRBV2,CASNGRTDNTGELFF,TGTGCCAGCAACGGCCGGACAGACAACACCGGGGAGCTGTTTTTT
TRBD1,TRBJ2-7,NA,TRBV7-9,CASSLKGGSGLYEQYF,TGTGCCAGCAGCTTAAAAGGGGGCTCGGGGCTCTACGAGCAGTACTTC
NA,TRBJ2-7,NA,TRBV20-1,CSAQAGTPSYEQYF,TGCAGTGCTCAGGCCGGGACGCCCTCCTACGAGCAGTACTTC
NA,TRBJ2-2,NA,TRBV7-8,CASSNVAGELFF,TGTGCCAGCAGCAATGTGGCCGGGGAGCTGTTTTTT
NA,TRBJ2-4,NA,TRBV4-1,CASSQGGGSSSKNIQYF,TGCGCCAGCAGCCAAGGAGGCGGCAGTTCGAGCAAAAACATTCAGTACTTC
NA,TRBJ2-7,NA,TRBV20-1,CSATRTPPWEQYF,TGCAGTGCAACCCGGACTCCACCCTGGGAGCAGTACTTC
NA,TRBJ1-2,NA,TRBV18,CASSPPSGDYGYTF,TGTGCCAGCTCACCACCGTCGGGGGACTATGGCTACACCTTC
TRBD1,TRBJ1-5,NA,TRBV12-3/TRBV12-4,CASREGQGRQPQHF,TGTGCCAGCAGAGAGGGACAGGGTAGACAGCCCCAGCATTTT
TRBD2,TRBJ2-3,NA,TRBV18,CASSQLPRGDTDTQYF,TGTGCCAGCTCACAACTCCCCCGGGGGGACACAGATACGCAGTATTTT
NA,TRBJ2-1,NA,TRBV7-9,CASSLTSGVGPESNEQFF,TGTGCCAGCAGCTTAACGTCAGGGGTGGGGCCGGAAAGCAATGAGCAGTTCTTC
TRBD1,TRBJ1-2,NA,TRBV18,CASSPPGQGLYGYTF,TGTGCCAGCTCACCTCCGGGACAGGGGCTCTATGGCTACACCTTC
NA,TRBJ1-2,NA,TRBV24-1,CATSDGGLVGYTF,TGTGCCACCAGTGACGGGGGGCTGGTTGGCTACACCTTC
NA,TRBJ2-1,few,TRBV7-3,CASSPGVSWSEQFF,TGTGCCAGCAGCCCCGGGGTGAGCTGGTCTGAGCAGTTCTTC
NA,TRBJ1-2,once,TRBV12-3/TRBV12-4,CASSFGDLGYGYTF,TGTGCCAGCAGTTTTGGGGATCTGGGCTATGGCTACACCTTC
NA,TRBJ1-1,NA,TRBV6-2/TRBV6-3,CASSLRWPEEAFF,TGTGCCAGCAGCCTTCGTTGGCCGGAGGAAGCTTTCTTT
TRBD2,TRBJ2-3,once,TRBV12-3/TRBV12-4,CASSLDGGRAVNTQYF,TGTGCCAGCAGTTTAGATGGCGGGAGGGCCGTGAATACGCAGTATTTT
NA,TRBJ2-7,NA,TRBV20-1,CSASWDGTYEQYF,TGCAGTGCTAGTTGGGACGGGACCTACGAGCAGTACTTC
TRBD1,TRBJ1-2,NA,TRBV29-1,CSALRTGANYGYTF,TGCAGCGCCCTCCGGACAGGAGCTAACTATGGCTACACCTTC
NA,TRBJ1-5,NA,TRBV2,CASSEMRANQPQHF,TGTGCCAGCAGTGAAATGAGGGCGAATCAGCCCCAGCATTTT
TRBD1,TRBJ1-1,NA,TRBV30,CAWNTGQGAIRTEAFF,TGTGCCTGGAATACGGGACAGGGGGCGATACGGACTGAAGCTTTCTTT
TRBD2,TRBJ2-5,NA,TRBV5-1,CASSYGTSGQETQYF,TGCGCCAGCAGCTATGGGACTAGCGGACAAGAGACCCAGTACTTC
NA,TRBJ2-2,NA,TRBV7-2,CASSFRINTGELFF,TGTGCCAGCAGCTTTAGAATCAACACCGGGGAGCTGTTTTTT
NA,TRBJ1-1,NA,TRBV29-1,CSVSFDTEAFF,TGCAGCGTTTCATTTGACACTGAAGCTTTCTTT